Below, 10 T cell receptor beta chains from the same sample are listed, as sequenced in a study of T cell clonality in common variable immunodeficiency. Method: immunoSEQ multiplex PCR; TCRdb's copy keeps in-frame clones and lacks some. The repertoire consists of 35,000 to 55,000 clones, none detected only once. Sequencing was performed on peripheral blood mononuclear cells. These receptors were collected from a person between 18 and 70 years old in good health.

This clone was recorded many times. The sequenced fragment ends 3 residues before the CDR3 boundary, so the rest is inferred from the germline J gene. The chain carries TRBV2 and TRBJ1-5; maybe TRBD1 (6 bases). The CDR3 consists of 14 residues. V lost 7 bases and J 5 bases, leaving 15 bases between the germline ends. The germline V gene has CDR1 SNHLY and CDR2 FYNNEI. The CDR3 protein is CASIPDRGHQPQHF. The sequenced part of the CDR3 DNA is TGTGCCAGCATTCCGGACAGAGGTCATCAGCCC.

This clone has a count of ten or more. The CDR3 end falls 3 residues outside the read, so it is completed with the germline J gene. The V gene is TRBV27, the J gene TRBJ1-1; D uncertain. CDR3 size: 13 residues. Looked up from germline, CDR1 is MNHEY and CDR2 is SMNVEV (reference sequence). V lost 2 bases and J lost 4, with 8 bases in between. CDR3 amino acids: CASSLTTLTEAFF. The DNA read from the CDR3 is TGTGCCAGCAGTTTAACGACACTCACTGAA.

This clone was counted at least ten times. The CDR3 end lies 3 residues beyond the end of the read and is filled in from the germline J gene. This chain uses TRBV20-1 with TRBJ2-7, with TRBD1 matching over 7 bases. This CDR3 spans 14 amino acids. After removal of 3 bases from V and 6 bases from J, the junction contained 11 bases not matched to a gene. CDR1 and CDR2 (germline): DFQATT, SNEGSKA (reference sequence). The DNA read from the CDR3 is TGCAGTGCTAGCGGGGACAGTGGAGTGGGCGAG. Protein product: CSASGDSGVGE. The full CDR3 reads CSASGDSGVGEQYF.

This clone came up many times. The read terminates 3 residues before the CDR3 end, so the remaining end is supplied by the germline J gene. Other DNA sequences in the same sample also yield this CDR3. The chain couples TRBV5-1 to TRBJ2-7; 8 bases are a match to TRBD1. V was clipped by 4 bases and J by 6 bases; unmatched bases: 15. The CDR3 length is 16 residues. Germline V gene sequence: CDR1 SGHRS, CDR2 YFSETQ. The CDR3 is CASSAPGRGPASEQYF. CDR3 DNA (partial): TGCGCCAGCAGCGCCCCTGGCAGGGGGCCAGCTAGCGAG.

This clone came up many times. The read ends 3 residues early relative to the CDR3; the germline J gene fills the gap. The chain uses TRBV6-2 or TRBV6-3 and TRBJ2-1, with TRBD2 as a possible D gene (6 bases). Germline lookup yields CDR1 MNHEY and CDR2 SVGEGT. Trimming cost V 2 bases and J 3 bases, with 14 bases left between them. The CDR3 runs 16 residues. The sequenced part of the CDR3 DNA is TGTGCCAGCAGTTACATTAGCGGAAGGGACTACAATGAG. This translates into CASSYISGRDYNE. The full-length CDR3 reads as CASSYISGRDYNEQFF.

Many counts were recorded for this clone. The read is 3 residues too short to cover the CDR3 end, so that end is filled in from the germline J gene. J is TRBJ1-2 and V is TRBV20-1; 8 nucleotides match TRBD1. The CDR3 extends over 13 amino acids. CDR1 and CDR2 (germline): DFQATT, SNEGSKA (reference sequence). Unmatched junction bases numbered 8, after V lost 6 bases and J lost 5 bases. Partial CDR3 DNA: TGCAGTGCCGCGCCACAGGGGGGATATGGC. Residues: CSAAPQGGYG. The entire CDR3 protein reads CSAAPQGGYGYTF.

This clone was seen ten or more times. The read terminates 3 residues before the CDR3 end, so the remaining end is supplied by the germline J gene. The chain combines TRBV19 with TRBJ1-1; D unresolved. Trimming removed 6 bases from V and 3 bases from J, with 8 bases in between. This CDR3 region has 12 residues. Germline CDR1 LNHDA, CDR2 SQIVND (reference sequence). The CDR3 reads CASSERYTEAFF. The sequenced CDR3 bases are TGTGCCAGTAGCGAGCGGTACACTGAA.

At least ten counts were recorded for this clone. Read coverage stops 3 residues before the CDR3 terminus; the germline J gene supplies the remainder. The chain joins TRBV5-4 to TRBJ1-2; D uncertain. Germline loops: CDR1 SGHNT, CDR2 YYREEE (reference sequence). The V gene lost 4 bases and the J gene lost 3 bases, with 16 bases spanning the gap. This CDR3 has 15 amino acids. Incomplete CDR3 DNA: TGTGCCAGCAGCGGGGAAGCGGTCGAGTACTATGGC. It encodes CASSGEAVEYYG. The full-length CDR3 reads as CASSGEAVEYYGYTF.

This clone was detected many times. With the read ending 3 residues before the CDR3 end, the germline J gene is used to fill in that end. V and J are TRBV10-3 and TRBJ2-1; 15 nucleotides line up with TRBD2. Germline CDR1 and CDR2: ENHRY and SYGVKD. The CDR3 covers 15 residues. With 6 bases clipped from V and 7 bases from J, the junction kept 4 bases outside the gene matches. CDR3 region: CAIRGTSGGQNEQFF. The CDR3 DNA, read in part, is TGTGCCATCAGGGGGACTAGCGGGGGGCAAAATGAG.

This clone came up many times. The CDR3 end is not reached by the read, which stops 3 residues before it; the germline J gene fills it in. This chain connects TRBV19 to TRBJ1-4, with 7 bases matching TRBD1. J gave up 8 bases and V 4 bases, and 10 bases lay outside the gene matches. This CDR3 comprises 15 residues. Germline values: CDR1 LNHDA, CDR2 SQIVND (reference sequence). This CDR3 reads CASSNPTGSIEKLFF. CDR3 DNA, as far as it was read: TGTGCCAGTAGTAACCCGACAGGGTCTATCGAAAAA.